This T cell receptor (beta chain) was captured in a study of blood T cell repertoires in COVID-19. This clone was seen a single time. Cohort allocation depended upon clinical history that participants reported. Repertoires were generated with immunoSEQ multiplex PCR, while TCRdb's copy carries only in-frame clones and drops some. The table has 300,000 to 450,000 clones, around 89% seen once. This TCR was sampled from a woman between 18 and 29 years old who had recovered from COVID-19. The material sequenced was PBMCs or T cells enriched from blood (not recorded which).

CDR3: CASSLSPTATHSGNTIYF. CDR3 DNA sequence: TGTGCCAGCAGCTTATCCCCGACAGCGACTCACTCTGGAAACACCATATATTTT. The chain uses TRBV5-5 and TRBJ1-3; perhaps TRBD1 as D (5 bases). The germline V gene has CDR1 SGHKS and CDR2 YYEKEE (reference sequence). There are 18 residues in the CDR3. Between the trimmed V and J ends, which lost 2 bases and 0 bases, there was a span of 18 bases.